A single sample gave rise to the 23 T cell receptor beta chains below, sequenced in a study of identical twins. TCRdb ran MiXCR on the 5' RACE reads and lists one entry per CDR3 protein. Seen here are roughly 260,000 distinct CDR3 sequences, about 7.5% observed once, and the top ten hold around 5%. These records were also assigned to another study, of yellow fever vaccine responses in identical twins.

The sample taken for sequencing was CD8+ T cells sorted from blood. The receptors stem from a woman between 18 and 29 years old in good health.

In its sample, this clonotype was seen a few times. The V gene is TRBV11-2, the J gene TRBJ2-2, with a possible D match to TRBD2 (6 bases). This CDR3 spans 16 amino acids. CDR1 is SGHAT and CDR2 is FQNNGV in the germline V gene. Trimming took off 5 bases at V and 1 base at J, with 14 bases between the two ends. The CDR3 DNA reads TGTGCCAGCAGCCACGAGAGGGGACTGAACACCGGGGAGCTGTTTTTT. The encoded protein is CASSHERGLNTGELFF.

This clonotype was seen only once. This sequence may be a read error, since a much larger clone differs from it by one base. The genes are TRBV12-3 or TRBV12-4 and TRBJ2-6, with TRBD1 matching 8 bases. The CDR3 consists of 17 residues. In DNA, the CDR3 is TGTTCCAGCAGTTTTGGGGACAGGAGCCCTGGGGCCAACGTCCTGACTTTC. This translates into CSSSFGDRSPGANVLTF.

This clonotype has more than one count but fewer than ten. The V gene is TRBV6-1, the J gene TRBJ2-7; TRBD1 matches at 10 bases. CDR1 is MNHNS and CDR2 is SASEGT in the germline V gene. J lost 5 bases, V lost 5 bases, and 6 bases had no gene match. This CDR3 has 14 amino acids. CDR3 coding DNA: TGTGCCAGCAGTAAGGGACAGGGGATCGACGAGCAGTACGTC. Its translation: CASSKGQGIDEQYV.

This clonotype has only a few counts. V gene TRBV7-6 combines with J gene TRBJ1-1; maybe TRBD1 (5 bases). Germline V gene data show CDR1 as SGHVS and CDR2 as FNYEAQ. There are 14 residues in the CDR3. Trimming took off 5 bases at V and 0 bases at J, with 10 bases between the two ends. The CDR3 DNA sequence: TGTGCCAGCAGCGATCCCAGGGTGAACACTGAAGCTTTCTTT. Translation: CASSDPRVNTEAFF.

This clonotype was seen more than once but under ten times. The chain joins TRBV5-1 to TRBJ1-4; tentatively, D is TRBD1 (5 bases). The V gene lost 4 bases and the J gene lost 4 bases, with 14 bases spanning the gap. Germline V gene lookup returns CDR1 SGHRS and CDR2 YFSETQ. This CDR3 comprises 15 residues. The CDR3 DNA reads TGCGCCAGCAGCCGCTGGGGCAGCCTTAATGAAAAACTGTTTTTT. Translated: CASSRWGSLNEKLFF.

This clonotype showed up just a few times. The chain recombines TRBV27 with TRBJ1-4; perhaps TRBD1 as D (5 bases). The CDR3 has 13 amino acids. Between the trimmed V and J ends, which lost 2 bases and 12 bases, there was a span of 13 bases. Germline assignment: CDR1 MNHEY and CDR2 SMNVEV (reference sequence). The CDR3 DNA reads TGTGCCAGCAGTTTAGGGGACCGGACGCAACTGTTTTTT. Its protein product is CASSLGDRTQLFF.

This clonotype turned up a few times. This chain connects TRBV19 to TRBJ2-2, with D perhaps TRBD2 (6 bases). Germline V lookup: CDR1 LNHDA, CDR2 SQIVND (reference sequence). The V end was cut by 5 bases, the J end by 4 bases, with 14 bases between. The CDR3 covers 15 residues. CDR3 region: CASSLASVGTGELFF. The CDR3 DNA follows: TGTGCCAGTAGTTTGGCTAGCGTGGGCACCGGGGAGCTGTTTTTT.

This clonotype has more than one count but fewer than ten. This sequence joins TRBV6-2 or TRBV6-3 and TRBJ2-1; 8 nucleotides match TRBD2. CDR1 and CDR2 (germline): MNHEY, SVGEGT. The CDR3 has 12 amino acids. V lost 6 bases and J lost 8; bases outside the gene matches: 3. The CDR3 coding sequence is TGTGCCAGCAGGAGCGGGAGTCATGAGCAGTTCTTC. Translating it yields CASRSGSHEQFF.

With regard to this clonotype: At one end, the junction sequence differs from germline, possibly due to a read error. This chain uses TRBV12-3 or TRBV12-4 with TRBJ2-2; D may be TRBD2 (5 bases). This CDR3 contains 14 residues. DNA of the CDR3: TGTGCCAGCAGATTTGCCCCGAACACCGGGGAGTTGTTTTTT. Translation: CASRFAPNTGELFF.

This clonotype was observed at least ten times. This chain uses TRBV20-1 with TRBJ1-1; D may be TRBD1 (5 bases). The ends were cut back, 2 bases at V and 0 bases at J, with 10 bases in the middle. CDR1 and CDR2 (germline): DFQATT, SNEGSKA (reference sequence). This CDR3 is built from 14 residues. The CDR3 DNA is TGCAGTGCTAGATGGGAGGACATGAACACTGAAGCTTTCTTT. Its translation is CSARWEDMNTEAFF.

This clonotype came up a few times. The chain employs TRBV3-1 and TRBJ2-5; 9 positions agree with TRBD2. Losses at the gene ends were 1 base for V and 4 bases for J; bases not matched to a gene: 10. This CDR3 region has 17 residues. Germline V lookup: CDR1 LGHDT, CDR2 YNNKEL (reference sequence). The CDR3 reads CASSQVHAGGPGETQYF. Here the CDR3 DNA reads TGTGCCAGCAGCCAAGTGCACGCGGGAGGGCCGGGAGAGACCCAGTACTTC.

The sample holds a few counts of this clonotype. J is TRBJ2-1 and V is TRBV7-9; no definite D call. Trimming took 7 bases from V and 5 from J, leaving 9 bases between them. CDR3 size: 12 residues. Germline V gene data show CDR1 as SEHNR and CDR2 as FQNEAQ (reference sequence). This CDR3 reads CASTPQHNEQFF. The CDR3 nucleotides are TGTGCCAGCACCCCACAGCACAATGAGCAGTTCTTC.

This clonotype was detected many times. For the CDR3, the DNA is TGCAGTGCTATCCGGGGGGCGTACGAGCAGTACTTC. Translating it yields CSAIRGAYEQYF. J is TRBJ2-7 and V is TRBV20-1, with TRBD2 as a possible D gene (7 bases). CDR3 length equals 12 residues. Germline V CDR1 and CDR2: DFQATT, SNEGSKA (reference sequence). V was cut by 4 bases and J by 4 bases, with 11 bases left in between.

The V and J genes are TRBV7-9 and TRBJ2-1, with D uncertain. Germline loops: CDR1 SEHNR, CDR2 FQNEAQ (reference sequence). This CDR3 has 12 residues. With 5 bases removed from V and 9 bases from J, the gap between germline ends came to 11 bases. The CDR3 sequence is CASSEARSEQFF. In DNA, the CDR3 is TGTGCCAGCAGCGAAGCCAGAAGTGAGCAGTTCTTC.

The genes are TRBV7-6 and TRBJ2-5; TRBD1 agrees at 9 bases. Losses at the gene ends were 4 bases for V and 8 bases for J; bases not matched to a gene: 2. CDR1 is SGHVS and CDR2 is FNYEAQ in the germline V gene. The CDR3 has 12 residues. In DNA, the CDR3 is TGTGCCAGCAGCTACACAGGGGGCACCCAGTACTTC. It is translated as CASSYTGGTQYF.

This chain links TRBV6-1 with TRBJ2-1; 10 bases align to TRBD2. Germline CDR1 MNHNS, CDR2 SASEGT. The CDR3 contains 15 residues. Unmatched junction bases numbered 9, after V lost 5 bases and J lost 8 bases. Here the CDR3 DNA reads TGTGCCAGCAGTAGCGGGACTAGCGTAATGGATGAGCAGTTCTTC. Translating gives CASSSGTSVMDEQFF.

In DNA form, the CDR3 reads TGCAGTGCTTGGCCGGAGCAGGGCCTCTCCTACGAGCAGTACGTC. It specifies CSAWPEQGLSYEQYV. V is TRBV20-1 and J is TRBJ2-7; a possible D gene is TRBD1 (5 bases). The germline V gene encodes CDR1 DFQATT and CDR2 SNEGSKA (reference sequence). The CDR3 spans 15 residues. Trimming removed 5 bases at V and 0 bases at J, with 17 bases between.

This chain uses TRBV7-8 with TRBJ2-7; 8 positions match TRBD1. From germline, CDR1 is SGHVS and CDR2 FQNEAQ. The V gene end was trimmed by 3 bases and the J gene end by 6 bases; junction bases not matched to a gene: 10. The CDR3 totals 15 residues. CDR3 coding DNA: TGTGCCAGCAGCTTGGAGGACAGGGATACTCGCGAGCAGTACTTC. Protein sequence: CASSLEDRDTREQYF.

The chain links TRBV3-1 to TRBJ2-7; 7 bases fit TRBD1. The CDR3 loop spans 15 amino acids. Germline CDR1 and CDR2: LGHDT and YNNKEL (reference sequence). The ends lost 1 base at V and 1 base at J; junction bases unmatched: 4. As DNA, the CDR3 is TGTGCCAGCAGCCAAGGCCTACAGGGGTCCTACGAGCAGTACGTC. Translated, it gives CASSQGLQGSYEQYV.

There are many counts of this clonotype. This chain connects TRBV4-2 to TRBJ1-3; D is ambiguous. CDR1 and CDR2 from the germline V gene are LGHNA and YNFKEQ. CDR3 length equals 14 residues. V lost 5 bases and J 4 bases, leaving 12 bases between the germline ends. The DNA of the CDR3 is TGTGCCAGCAGCTCGCTGGACGGGGGAAACACCATATATTTT. Encoded protein: CASSSLDGGNTIYF.

The sample holds a few counts of this clonotype. The chain carries TRBV10-3 and TRBJ2-7, with D maybe TRBD1 (6 bases). Trimming took 10 bases from V and 7 from J, leaving 17 bases between them. Per the germline V gene, CDR1 is ENHRY and CDR2 is SYGVKD. The CDR3 covers 12 residues. In nucleotides, the CDR3 is TGTGCCACCAATATGGGGGCTTGGGAGCAGTACTTC. This sequence encodes CATNMGAWEQYF.

The genes are TRBV6-1 and TRBJ2-1, with 7 positions matching TRBD2. V shed 5 bases and J 2 bases; nucleotides not matched to a gene: 9. Germline V gene data show CDR1 as MNHNS and CDR2 as SASEGT. The CDR3 is made up of 16 amino acids. The CDR3 sequence is CASSTGLGTTYNEQFF. The CDR3 nucleotides read TGTGCCAGCAGTACCGGGTTAGGGACTACCTACAATGAGCAGTTCTTC.

In its sample, this clonotype was seen a few times. The chain is built from TRBV7-2 and TRBJ2-7; no definite D call. This CDR3 comprises 11 residues. The V and J ends lost 7 bases and 6 bases respectively, with 10 bases between them. CDR1 is SGHTA and CDR2 is FQGNSA in the germline V gene. In DNA, the CDR3 is TGTGCCAGCATTGGGAATGGCGAGCAGTACTTC. Encoded protein: CASIGNGEQYF.